This T cell receptor (beta chain) was profiled in a study of blood T cells in healthy people across ages. PCR was performed a second time for roughly 7 to 11 cycles using a sample-barcoded 5' primer and a J-beta primer mix. TCRdb passed the 5' RACE reads through MiXCR, listing each CDR3 protein once. The sample shows approximately 600,000 distinct CDR3 sequences, about 53% of them seen only once. V was pared by 7 bases and J by 3 bases, with 18 bases between. Germline V gene sequence: CDR1 SQVTM, CDR2 ANQGSEA. This CDR3 has 14 residues. Study outcomes and limitations: In these data, TCR beta diversity tracked strongly with naive T cell percentage. With age, beta diversity per million T cells declined roughly linearly, significantly by 40.

About this clonotype: Its antigen remains unidentified.

The source material was blood. This chain joins TRBV29-1 and TRBJ2-5; weak D call: TRBD2 (5 bases). The source is a man between 60 and 75 years old in good health. The CDR3 nucleotides are TGCAGCGCAGGCCGGGGTCAGACAAAAGAGACCCAGTACTTC. This encodes CSAGRGQTKETQYF.